This section outlines one TCR beta chain sequence together with its context. Germline values: CDR1 ENHRY, CDR2 SYGVKD. The CDR3 covers 15 residues. The ends were cut back, 3 bases at V and 0 bases at J, with 11 bases in the middle. This sample was taken from a study of blood T cell repertoires in COVID-19. As for the study in general: Material from acute and convalescent COVID-19 was sourced from the United States, Italy and Spain. PBMCs, B-cell-depleted T cells, or T cells were the source of the cDNA or gDNA that made up the material.

Authors' methods: Reference gene primer amplification gave nucleated cell count estimates. Some clones are missing from TCRdb's copy, which holds only in-frame ones; the method was immunoSEQ multiplex PCR. V and J calls and clone size are copied from that table; D and trimming were computed from the DNA. The table includes approximately 100,000 clones, roughly nine tenths detected once. The TCR originated in a man in his forties or fifties with acute or convalescent COVID-19. This sequence joins TRBV10-3 and TRBJ1-2, with D tentatively TRBD1 (5 bases). Sequencing used peripheral blood. CDR3: CAISDPQGPNYGYTF. The DNA for the CDR3 is TGTGCCATCAGTGATCCTCAGGGCCCTAACTATGGCTACACCTTC.